A single sample is the source of the 24 T cell receptor beta chains below, sequenced in a study of T cell responses to AZD1222 COVID-19 vaccine. The data were produced by immunoSEQ multiplex PCR, yet TCRdb's version contains in-frame clones alone and is incomplete. The data show 150,000 to 200,000 clones, roughly 92% seen once. Sequences were derived from peripheral blood, sampled on day 0 of AZD1222 vaccination. The receptors derive from an adult in good health.

Concerning this clone itself: The sample contains more than one DNA sequence encoding this CDR3. The chain recombines TRBV30 with TRBJ2-3; D not certain. CDR3 length equals 14 residues. Germline V CDR1 and CDR2: GTSNPN, SVGIG (reference sequence). The V gene lost 0 bases and the J gene lost 0 bases, with 7 bases spanning the gap. CDR3 loop: CAWSVLGSTDTQYF. For the CDR3, the DNA is TGTGCCTGGAGTGTACTCGGGAGCACAGATACGCAGTATTTT.

The chain is built from TRBV18 and TRBJ2-7; TRBD1 might be the D (5 bases). The V end was cut by 2 bases, the J end by 4 bases, with 15 bases between. Germline V gene lookup returns CDR1 KGHSH and CDR2 LQKENI. The CDR3 totals 15 residues. The CDR3 DNA reads TGTGCCAGCTCACCAGGGCCAGGGAATCGGTACGAGCAGTACTTC. Protein: CASSPGPGNRYEQYF. The complete variable domain, with remaining parts taken from reference TRBV18 and TRBJ2-7, reads NAGVMQNPRHLVRRRGQEARLRCSPMKGHSHVYWYRQLPEEGLKFMVYLQKENIIDESGMPKERFSAEFPKEGPSILRIQQVVRGDSAAYFCASSPGPGNRYEQYFGPGTRLTVT.

The rearrangement uses TRBV12-3 or TRBV12-4 and TRBJ2-1; no reliable D call. The CDR3 is 13 amino acids. The V gene lost 5 bases and the J gene lost 7 bases, with 12 bases spanning the gap. DNA for the CDR3: TGTGCCAGCAGTCCGCCCTCACTAAATGAGCAGTTCTTC. It translates to CASSPPSLNEQFF.

The chain combines TRBV27 with TRBJ2-7; no definite D call. The CDR3 contains 12 residues. Trimming pared 8 bases from V and 2 bases from J, leaving 10 bases between. Germline V gene data show CDR1 as MNHEY and CDR2 as SMNVEV (reference sequence). The CDR3 loop reads CASRAQTYEQYF. For the CDR3, the DNA is TGTGCCAGCCGAGCCCAAACCTACGAGCAGTACTTC.

The sample holds one count of this clone. CDR3 bases: TGTGCCAGCAGCTTGGCCGCGGGGCAAGAGAGCCCCCAGCATTTT. It is translated as CASSLAAGQESPQHF. V is TRBV5-5 and J is TRBJ1-5, with D perhaps matching TRBD1 (5 bases). The CDR3 loop spans 15 amino acids. V shed 0 bases and J shed 10 bases, with 17 bases lying between them. Germline V gene data show CDR1 as SGHKS and CDR2 as YYEKEE (reference sequence).

There are a few counts of this clone. This chain uses TRBV6-5 with TRBJ2-7; 7 positions agree with TRBD1. The trim removed 6 bases at V and 3 bases at J, leaving 8 bases unmatched. Looked up from germline, CDR1 is MNHEY and CDR2 is SVGAGI. The CDR3 sequence is 14 residues long. CDR3 in amino acids: CASRSYRGIYEQYF. The CDR3 bases are TGTGCCAGCAGGTCCTACAGGGGTATCTACGAGCAGTACTTC.

This chain connects TRBV6-5 to TRBJ1-1; D may be TRBD1 (6 bases). Trimming took off 6 bases at V and 4 bases at J, with 18 bases between the two ends. Germline-derived CDR1 and CDR2 are MNHEY and SVGAGI. The CDR3 has 15 amino acids. CDR3 DNA: TGTGCCAGCAGCGGAGAGAACAGGGTTGGCACTGAAGCTTTCTTT. The encoded protein is CASSGENRVGTEAFF.

The chain recombines TRBV10-3 with TRBJ1-5; weak D call: TRBD1 (5 bases). V lost 5 bases and J 4 bases, leaving 12 bases between the germline ends. CDR1 is ENHRY, CDR2 SYGVKD, per germline. This CDR3 region has 14 residues. DNA of the CDR3: TGTGCCATCAGTCCGGGACGGTCGAATCAGCCCCAGCATTTT. Amino acid sequence: CAISPGRSNQPQHF.

The J gene is TRBJ1-2, the V gene TRBV6-5; D perhaps matches TRBD1 (5 bases). The CDR3 runs 14 residues. Germline V CDR1 and CDR2: MNHEY, SVGAGI. V lost 10 bases and J lost 8, with 23 bases in between. CDR3 DNA: TGTGCCATCCGCGCGGGGACGTGGGTCGGCGGCTACACCTTC. As protein: CAIRAGTWVGGYTF.

A word on this clone: This CDR3 is also generated by other DNA sequences in the sample. This rearrangement joins TRBV28 to TRBJ1-1; 10 nucleotides line up with TRBD1. The CDR3 extends over 16 amino acids. V lost 6 bases and J lost 1; bases outside the gene matches: 8. Germline CDR1 and CDR2: MDHEN and SYDVKM. The CDR3, as DNA: TGTGCCAGCAGCCTATGGACAGGGGGTCGGAACACTGAAGCTTTCTTT. This codes for CASSLWTGGRNTEAFF.

This chain links TRBV18 with TRBJ1-6; a possible D gene is TRBD1 (5 bases). Germline-derived CDR1 and CDR2 are KGHSH and LQKENI. V was pared by 2 bases and J by 12 bases, with 20 bases between. The CDR3 has 16 residues. The CDR3 DNA reads as TGTGCCAGCTCACCAGGTGCGGTCACAGGCTTGGTACCCCTCCACTTT. Its protein is CASSPGAVTGLVPLHF. Full variable domain (outside the CDR3, taken from reference TRBV18 and TRBJ1-6): NAGVMQNPRHLVRRRGQEARLRCSPMKGHSHVYWYRQLPEEGLKFMVYLQKENIIDESGMPKERFSAEFPKEGPSILRIQQVVRGDSAAYFCASSPGAVTGLVPLHFGNGTRLTVT.

This chain uses TRBV7-9 with TRBJ1-3; TRBD1 might be the D (6 bases). In germline, CDR1 is SEHNR, CDR2 FQNEAQ (reference sequence). The CDR3 totals 15 residues. The V gene lost 2 bases and the J gene lost 1 base, with 9 bases spanning the gap. CDR3 amino acids: CASSLRGASGNTIYF. The CDR3, as DNA: TGTGCCAGCAGCTTACGGGGGGCATCTGGAAACACCATATATTTT.

The chain couples TRBV27 to TRBJ2-1; D call uncertain. This CDR3 contains 14 residues. The germline CDR1 and CDR2 sequences are MNHEY and SMNVEV (reference sequence). V was cut by 4 bases and J by 3 bases, with 10 bases left in between. CDR3 region: CASSSSGRYNEQFF. CDR3 DNA sequence: TGTGCCAGCAGTTCGTCCGGCCGCTACAATGAGCAGTTCTTC.

V gene TRBV4-1 combines with J gene TRBJ2-5, with D perhaps given as TRBD1 or TRBD2 (6 bases each). V was shortened by 0 bases and J by 5 bases, with 10 bases between the two germline ends. Germline loops: CDR1 MGHRA, CDR2 YSYEKL. There are 14 residues in the CDR3. The CDR3 sequence: CASSQDRGGETQYF. The CDR3 region has the DNA TGCGCCAGCAGCCAAGATCGAGGGGGGGAGACCCAGTACTTC.

This clone was recorded only once. The J gene is TRBJ2-6, the V gene TRBV2, with D possibly being TRBD2 (6 bases). CDR3 length: 12 residues. Germline V gene lookup returns CDR1 SNHLY and CDR2 FYNNEI. The CDR3, as DNA: TGTGGAGGAGGGACGCAGGCCAACGTCCTGACTTTC. Translation: CGGGTQANVLTF.

The chain has TRBV27 and TRBJ2-7, with D unclear. Germline values: CDR1 MNHEY, CDR2 SMNVEV (reference sequence). The CDR3 consists of 15 residues. V shed 2 bases and J shed 0 bases, with 11 bases lying between them. This CDR3 reads CASSLIPRSSYEQYF. The DNA of the CDR3 is TGTGCCAGCAGTTTAATTCCCCGGAGCTCCTACGAGCAGTACTTC.

J is TRBJ1-5 and V is TRBV4-3; no clear D gene. Germline V gene lookup returns CDR1 LGHNA and CDR2 YSLEER. CDR3 length equals 15 residues. Trimming removed 0 bases at V and 4 bases at J, with 10 bases between. Here the CDR3 DNA reads TGCGCCAGCAGCCAAGAGCTAGTGGGAAATCAGCCCCAGCATTTT. This sequence encodes CASSQELVGNQPQHF.

The V gene is TRBV9, the J gene TRBJ2-3, with D possibly being TRBD1 (5 bases). CDR1 and CDR2 from the germline V gene are SGDLS and YYNGEE. There are 15 residues in the CDR3. V lost 0 bases to trimming and J lost 6 bases, with 14 bases between them. The CDR3 here is CASSVAGARWDTQYF. CDR3 in DNA: TGTGCCAGCAGCGTAGCTGGGGCAAGGTGGGATACGCAGTATTTT. The full variable domain, in which reference TRBV9 and TRBJ2-3 provide the parts outside the CDR3, is DSGVTQTPKHLITATGQRVTLRCSPRSGDLSVYWYQQSLDQGLQFLIQYYNGEERAKGNILERFSAQQFPDLHSELNLSSLELGDSALYFCASSVAGARWDTQYFGPGTRLTVL.

The rearrangement links TRBV7-9 to TRBJ2-2, with a possible D match to TRBD1 (5 bases). The germline V and J ends were trimmed by 3 bases and 8 bases, with 16 bases remaining between them. Germline values: CDR1 SEHNR, CDR2 FQNEAQ (reference sequence). The CDR3 is made up of 15 amino acids. In DNA form, the CDR3 reads TGTGCCAGCAGCTTCCCCAACCCCAAGGGGGGGGAGCTGTTTTTT. It translates to CASSFPNPKGGELFF.

The V gene is TRBV28, the J gene TRBJ1-1; D not resolved. Per the germline V gene, CDR1 is MDHEN and CDR2 is SYDVKM. The CDR3 has 12 residues. V gave up 8 bases and J gave up 1 base, with 8 bases separating them. The CDR3 spells CASSNRNTEAFF. The CDR3 region has the DNA TGTGCCAGCTCGAACAGGAACACTGAAGCTTTCTTT.

V and J are TRBV9 and TRBJ2-7, with TRBD2 matching 14 bases. The CDR3 covers 16 residues. Germline V gene sequence: CDR1 SGDLS, CDR2 YYNGEE. Germline trimming cut 4 bases from V and 6 bases from J; bases unmatched to any gene: 9. CDR3 sequence reads: CASSPGLAGEQSEQYF. The CDR3 nucleotides are TGTGCCAGCAGCCCGGGACTAGCGGGGGAGCAGAGCGAGCAGTACTTC. The full variable domain, completed using reference TRBV9 and TRBJ2-7, is DSGVTQTPKHLITATGQRVTLRCSPRSGDLSVYWYQQSLDQGLQFLIQYYNGEERAKGNILERFSAQQFPDLHSELNLSSLELGDSALYFCASSPGLAGEQSEQYFGPGTRLTVT.

This rearrangement joins TRBV28 to TRBJ1-5; tentative D call: TRBD1 (5 bases). The CDR3 consists of 14 residues. CDR1 and CDR2 from the germline V gene are MDHEN and SYDVKM. V lost 3 bases to trimming and J lost 9 bases, with 15 bases between them. The CDR3 nucleotides read TGTGCCAGCAGTTTCCAGGTGCGGGGGAGGCCCCAGCATTTT. Amino acid sequence: CASSFQVRGRPQHF.

The chain couples TRBV11-2 to TRBJ1-6; 7 bases align to TRBD1. The CDR3 is 14 residues long. The ends lost 6 bases at V and 5 bases at J; junction bases unmatched: 4. CDR1 is SGHAT and CDR2 is FQNNGV in the germline V gene. The CDR3 loop is CASSLTGNNSPLHF. The DNA of the CDR3 is TGTGCCAGCAGTCTGACAGGGAATAATTCACCCCTCCACTTT.

The genes are TRBV2 and TRBJ2-7; D uncertain. The CDR3 is 13 amino acids. Trimming removed 2 bases from V and 2 bases from J, with 7 bases in between. Germline lookup yields CDR1 SNHLY and CDR2 FYNNEI. The CDR3 nucleotides are TGTGCCAGCAGTGAATGGGAAGCCTACGAGCAGTACTTC. This encodes CASSEWEAYEQYF.